The 13 T cell receptor beta chains listed next were all sequenced from one sample in a study of CD8+CD57+ T cells in acquired aplastic anemia. Patients who underwent sequencing had shown CD8+CD57+ cell expansion by flow cytometry. The template used for profiling TCR beta VDJ and CDR3 was genomic DNA. TCRdb ran MiXCR on the reads and lists one entry per CDR3 protein. The sample lists around 150,000 distinct CDR3 sequences; roughly 43% were seen once. The sequencing input was sorted CD4+, CD8+, or CD8+CD57+ T cells (not recorded which) from PBMCs. Every receptor here comes from a human donor with aplastic anemia.

The table lists this clonotype with many counts. The J gene is TRBJ2-5, the V gene TRBV10-3; 7 bases match TRBD2. The CDR3 is made up of 16 amino acids. V lost 3 bases and J lost 1; bases outside the gene matches: 8. The germline V gene has CDR1 ENHRY and CDR2 SYGVKD. The CDR3 reads CAISEPPGRGQETQYF. The CDR3 coding sequence is TGTGCCATCAGTGAACCGCCGGGGAGGGGCCAAGAGACCCAGTACTTC.

Of note for this clonotype: A single base separates this from a much larger clone, so it may be a read error. The chain links TRBV5-1 to TRBJ2-1; perhaps D is TRBD1 or TRBD2 (5 bases each). The CDR3 has 14 residues. Germline V gene lookup returns CDR1 SGHRS and CDR2 YFSETQ. For the CDR3, the DNA is TGCGCCAGCGGCTTGGGGGACCCGGGGAATGAGCAGTTCTTC. It translates to CASGLGDPGNEQFF. The whole variable domain, remainder taken from reference TRBV5-1 and TRBJ2-1, is KAGVTQTPRYLIKTRGQQVTLSCSPISGHRSVSWYQQTPGQGLQFLFEYFSETQRNKGNFPGRFSGRQFSNSRSEMNVSTLELGDSALYLCASGLGDPGNEQFFGPGTRLTVL.

This clonotype was observed once. The chain recombines TRBV7-9 with TRBJ2-7; maybe TRBD2 (6 bases). CDR1 SEHNR and CDR2 FQNEAQ come from the germline V gene (reference sequence). V gave up 6 bases and J gave up 0 bases, with 12 bases separating them. There are 14 residues in the CDR3. DNA of the CDR3: TGTGCCAGCAGACACGACGGGGGCTCCTACGAGCAGTACTTC. Its translation is CASRHDGGSYEQYF. The variable domain in full, completed from reference TRBV7-9 and TRBJ2-7, reads DTGVSQNPRHKITKRGQNVTFRCDPISEHNRLYWYRQTLGQGPEFLTYFQNEAQLEKSRLLSDRFSAERPKGSFSTLEIQRTEQGDSAMYLCASRHDGGSYEQYFGPGTRLTVT.

This clonotype qualifies as medium-sized. This sequence joins TRBV10-3 and TRBJ1-5; 7 nucleotides line up with TRBD1. Per the germline V gene, CDR1 is ENHRY and CDR2 is SYGVKD. V trimming: 2 bases; J trimming: 4 bases; junction bases outside the gene matches: 2. The CDR3 is 14 amino acids. CDR3 amino acids: CAISEGTENQPQHF. CDR3 coding DNA: TGTGCCATCAGTGAGGGGACAGAGAATCAGCCCCAGCATTTT.

The chain recombines TRBV10-3 with TRBJ2-7, with 8 bases matching TRBD1. The germline CDR1 and CDR2 sequences are ENHRY and SYGVKD. This CDR3 has 16 amino acids. V was clipped by 1 base and J by 5 bases; unmatched bases: 10. CDR3 sequence reads: CAISEFGPGQVHEQYF. The DNA of the CDR3 is TGTGCCATCAGTGAGTTTGGCCCGGGACAGGTCCACGAGCAGTACTTC.

This clonotype was recorded at least ten times. V gene TRBV4-1 combines with J gene TRBJ2-7; 8 positions agree with TRBD1. CDR3 length: 15 residues. Germline V gene data show CDR1 as MGHRA and CDR2 as YSYEKL. V lost 5 bases and J lost 3; bases outside the gene matches: 9. The CDR3 sequence is CASSGEDRGIYEQYF. Here the CDR3 DNA reads TGCGCCAGCAGCGGGGAAGACAGGGGAATCTACGAGCAGTACTTC.

In this sample, this clonotype turned up a few times. This may be a read error: a much more frequent sequence differs by one nucleotide. This chain uses TRBV25-1 with TRBJ1-4, with D possibly being TRBD1 (5 bases). CDR1 is MGHDK and CDR2 is SYGVNS in the germline V gene. CDR3 length: 14 amino acids. The CDR3 DNA follows: TGTGCCAGCAGTCCCAGGGAGCCTAATGAAGAACTGTTTTTT. The encoded protein is CASSPREPNEELFF. The full variable domain, with the rest looked up from reference TRBV25-1 and TRBJ1-4, is EADIYQTPRYLVIGTGKKITLECSQTMGHDKMYWYQQDPGMELHLIHYSYGVNSTEKGDLSSESTVSRIRTEHFPLTLESARPSHTSQYLCASSPREPNEELFFGSGTQLSVL.

The rearrangement joins TRBV2 to TRBJ2-2; TRBD1 might be the D (5 bases). The V end lost 11 bases, the J end lost 1 base, and 5 bases lay between the germline ends. CDR3 length: 11 amino acids. Germline V lookup: CDR1 SNHLY, CDR2 FYNNEI. In DNA, the CDR3 is TGTGCCGGACAGAACACCGGGGAGCTGTTTTTT. It encodes CAGQNTGELFF.

To note about this clonotype: A much larger clonotype is one base distant, so this may be a read error. The CDR3 nucleotides are TGTGCCAGCAGCCCAGAAGGGCTCGGGACCGGGGAGCTGTTTTTT. Translating it yields CASSPEGLGTGELFF. The V and J genes are TRBV7-2 and TRBJ2-2, with no clear D. The germline CDR1 and CDR2 sequences are SGHTA and FQGNSA. Deletions cut 5 bases from V and 5 bases from J, with 15 bases between. The CDR3 has 15 amino acids.

This clonotype was seen many times. The chain links TRBV15 to TRBJ2-7; TRBD2 might be the D (6 bases). V lost 0 bases to trimming and J lost 2 bases, with 17 bases between them. The CDR3 extends over 17 amino acids. Germline values: CDR1 LNHNV, CDR2 YYDKDF (reference sequence). CDR3 sequence reads: CATSRDNGGFGAYEQYF. CDR3 DNA: TGTGCCACCAGCAGAGATAATGGGGGGTTTGGGGCCTACGAGCAGTACTTC.

The chain uses TRBV20-1 and TRBJ1-1; weak D call: TRBD1 (5 bases). CDR1 and CDR2 from the germline V gene are DFQATT and SNEGSKA (reference sequence). The CDR3 has 12 residues. Trimming removed 4 bases at V and 1 base at J, with 7 bases between. This CDR3 reads CSANGGNTEAFF. In nucleotides, the CDR3 is TGCAGTGCTAACGGGGGGAACACTGAAGCTTTCTTT.

V gene TRBV10-1 combines with J gene TRBJ2-1; maybe TRBD2 (5 bases). V was clipped by 1 base and J by 5 bases, with 15 bases between them. The CDR3 is made up of 16 amino acids. CDR1 is WNHNN, CDR2 SYGVQD, per germline (reference sequence). The CDR3 DNA follows: TGCGCCAGCAGTGAGTGGGCCGGGAAAGTTGACAATGAGCAGTTCTTC. It yields the protein CASSEWAGKVDNEQFF.

The chain recombines TRBV24-1 with TRBJ2-3; no firm D call. Germline assignment: CDR1 KGHDR and CDR2 SFDVKD. V was clipped by 3 bases and J by 3 bases, with 6 bases between them. This CDR3 contains 13 residues. For the CDR3, the DNA is TGTGCCACCAGTGATAGGGCGACAGATACGCAGTATTTT. Protein product: CATSDRATDTQYF.